This is a list of T cell receptor beta chains from one sample in a study of blood T cell repertoires in COVID-19. Sequencing used immunoSEQ multiplex PCR; TCRdb keeps in-frame clones, though not all of them. The sample has around 230,000 clones, approximately 83% seen once; the top ten hold around 27%. The specimen was peripheral blood. All receptors come from a man aged 35-49 years with acute or convalescent COVID-19. The CDR3 runs from the conserved cysteine through the conserved F or W. Fields, in order: D gene, J gene, clone size, V gene, CDR3 protein, CDR3 DNA. The D gene is left open where the match is weak. Part of the rows lack a size; the others show once, few, many or a class for expanded clones.

>NA|TRBJ2-1|NA|TRBV20-1
CSARDQTEQFF
TGCAGTGCTAGAGATCAAACAGAGCAGTTCTTC
>TRBD1|TRBJ2-2|NA|TRBV7-9
CASTQDRGRSGTNTGELFF
TGTGCCAGCACCCAGGACAGGGGGCGCAGCGGGACTAACACCGGGGAGCTGTTTTTT
>TRBD2|TRBJ2-3|NA|TRBV6-2/TRBV6-3
CASSYNGLGTGDTQYF
TGTGCCAGCAGTTACAATGGACTAGGGACGGGAGATACGCAGTATTTT
>NA|TRBJ1-1|NA|TRBV12-3/TRBV12-4
CASSFGRDTEAFF
TGTGCCAGCAGTTTTGGCAGGGACACTGAAGCTTTCTTT
>NA|TRBJ1-1|NA|TRBV19
CASSRRQKDTEAFF
TGTGCCAGTAGTAGGAGACAGAAAGACACTGAAGCTTTCTTT
>TRBD1|TRBJ1-2|NA|TRBV19
CASRQGRNYGYTF
TGTGCCAGCCGACAGGGACGAAACTATGGCTACACCTTC
>TRBD2|TRBJ2-4|NA|TRBV5-5
CASSLYLAGPKNIQYF
TGTGCCAGCAGCTTGTACCTAGCGGGACCCAAAAACATTCAGTACTTC
>NA|TRBJ2-1|NA|TRBV5-4
CASRSRERSQDHEQFF
TGTGCCAGCAGATCGCGGGAACGATCTCAGGACCATGAGCAGTTCTTC
>NA|TRBJ2-7|NA|TRBV10-2
CASSESGRVYEQYF
TGCGCCAGCAGTGAGTCTGGCCGGGTCTACGAGCAGTACTTC
>NA|TRBJ1-6|NA|TRBV12-3/TRBV12-4
CASSLEVNSPLHF
TGTGCCAGCAGTTTGGAGGTAAATTCACCCCTCCACTTT
>TRBD1|TRBJ1-4|NA|TRBV5-4
CASSSAGTDNEKLFF
TGTGCCAGCAGCTCCGCCGGGACAGATAATGAAAAACTGTTTTTT
>NA|TRBJ2-5|NA|TRBV18
CASSPDSHETQYF
TGTGCCAGCTCACCAGACAGCCATGAAACCCAGTACTTC
>TRBD1|TRBJ1-5|once|TRBV3-1/TRBV3-2
CASSPGTGIYNQPQHF
TGTGCCAGCAGCCCCGGGACAGGTATTTACAATCAGCCCCAGCATTTT
>NA|TRBJ1-1|NA|TRBV16
CASSQRRDGEAFF
TGTGCCAGCAGCCAAAGGAGAGACGGCGAAGCTTTCTTT
>NA|TRBJ2-5|NA|TRBV4-1
CASRTTGFRGTRGETQYF
TGCGCCAGCAGAACGACAGGGTTCCGTGGGACTAGGGGCGAGACCCAGTACTTC
>NA|TRBJ1-1|NA|TRBV7-9
CASSPGQLNTEAFF
TGTGCCAGCAGCCCAGGACAGCTGAACACTGAAGCTTTCTTT
>TRBD2|TRBJ2-1|NA|TRBV14
CASSQVLTSGFYNEQFF
TGTGCCAGCAGCCAAGTGCTGACTAGCGGCTTTTACAATGAGCAGTTCTTC
>NA|TRBJ2-1|NA|TRBV9
CASSETYNEQFF
TGTGCCAGCAGCGAAACATACAATGAGCAGTTCTTC
>NA|TRBJ2-5|NA|TRBV18
CASSPEILATPKETQYF
TGTGCCAGCTCACCCGAAATTCTAGCGACACCAAAAGAGACCCAGTACTTC
>NA|TRBJ2-1|NA|TRBV7-6
CASSLVGSSYNEQFF
TGTGCCAGCAGCTTAGTAGGGAGTTCCTACAATGAGCAGTTCTTC
>NA|TRBJ1-4|NA|TRBV3-1/TRBV3-2
CASSQDQVNEKLFF
TGTGCCAGCAGCCAAGACCAGGTTAATGAAAAACTGTTTTTT
>NA|TRBJ1-5|NA|TRBV7-8
CASSLIQGARQPQHF
TGTGCCAGCAGCTTAATCCAGGGTGCACGTCAGCCCCAGCATTTT